Below are 19 T cell receptor beta chains sequenced from a single sample in a study of blood T cell repertoires in COVID-19. TCRdb's table, derived via immunoSEQ multiplex PCR, lists solely in-frame clones and lacks some. The data contain roughly 390,000 clones, 85% of them seen just once; the ten biggest clones take up 3.6%. Sequencing input: peripheral blood. Source of these receptors: a woman between 18 and 29 years old with acute or convalescent COVID-19.

The CDR3 nucleotides are TGTGCCAGCAGGGAAAGCGGGAGTTCCCGCGACTACGAGCAGTACTTC. Protein: CASRESGSSRDYEQYF. V gene TRBV3-1 (or the pseudogene TRBV3-2) combines with J gene TRBJ2-7, with 8 bases fitting TRBD2. The CDR3 is 16 residues long. Germline V lookup: CDR1 LGHDT, CDR2 YNNKEL (reference sequence). Trimming at V came to 6 bases and at J to 3 bases, leaving 13 bases not matched to a gene.

V is TRBV28 and J is TRBJ1-4; perhaps TRBD1 as D (5 bases). Between the trimmed V and J ends, which lost 6 bases and 8 bases, there was a span of 16 bases. The CDR3 sequence is 14 residues long. Looked up from germline, CDR1 is MDHEN and CDR2 is SYDVKM. The CDR3, as DNA: TGTGCCAGCAGGCCCCAGGGCGGTGTGGAAAAACTGTTTTTT. Its translation is CASRPQGGVEKLFF.

J is TRBJ1-5 and V is TRBV2; D is uncertain. V gave up 4 bases and J gave up 3 bases, with 13 bases separating them. This CDR3 comprises 15 residues. The germline CDR1 and CDR2 sequences are SNHLY and FYNNEI. The CDR3 sequence: CASSGTLVDNQPQHF. In DNA, the CDR3 is TGTGCCAGCAGTGGTACTCTCGTCGACAATCAGCCCCAGCATTTT.

This clone was recorded once. V usage is TRBV2 and J usage is TRBJ1-3; 7 bases align to TRBD1. The ends lost 0 bases at V and 4 bases at J; junction bases unmatched: 9. This CDR3 comprises 17 residues. Germline loops: CDR1 SNHLY, CDR2 FYNNEI. CDR3 bases: TGTGCCAGCAGTGAAGCGCTTTTGTCAGGGGGAGGAAACACCATATATTTT. Amino acid sequence: CASSEALLSGGGNTIYF.

This clone has only one observation. The V and J genes are TRBV4-1 and TRBJ1-4; no clear D gene. The germline V and J ends were trimmed by 0 bases and 4 bases, with 12 bases remaining between them. In germline, CDR1 is MGHRA, CDR2 YSYEKL. The CDR3 loop spans 16 amino acids. The CDR3 spells CASSQDVRRDNEKLFF. The CDR3 DNA follows: TGCGCCAGCAGCCAAGATGTCCGACGGGATAATGAAAAACTGTTTTTT.

J is TRBJ1-3 and V is TRBV9; D not resolved. Germline V gene lookup returns CDR1 SGDLS and CDR2 YYNGEE. This CDR3 has 13 residues. The V end lost 3 bases, the J end lost 4 bases, and 8 bases lay between the germline ends. The CDR3 bases are TGTGCCAGCAGCGGAACCAGGGGAAACACCATATATTTT. This translates into CASSGTRGNTIYF.

This clone was picked up one time. The J gene is TRBJ2-2, the V gene TRBV25-1, with 9 bases lining up with TRBD2. The junction had 11 bases not matched to a gene; V was cut back by 4 bases and J by 5 bases. CDR3 size: 17 residues. From germline, CDR1 is MGHDK and CDR2 SYGVNS. The CDR3, as DNA: TGTGCCAGCAGTGCGCCGGGACTAGCATACTGGACCGGGGAGCTGTTTTTT. This codes for CASSAPGLAYWTGELFF.

The V and J genes are TRBV29-1 and TRBJ1-1, with a tentative D call TRBD1 (6 bases). This CDR3 is built from 15 residues. Germline V gene sequence: CDR1 SQVTM, CDR2 ANQGSEA. With 4 bases removed from V and 5 bases from J, the gap between germline ends came to 20 bases. The CDR3 spells CSVGRGSPGATEAFF. Here the CDR3 DNA reads TGCAGCGTTGGCAGGGGATCACCCGGGGCGACTGAAGCTTTCTTT.

This clone has a handful of counts. Other DNA variants within this sample encode the same CDR3. This chain connects TRBV7-9 to TRBJ2-7, with a weak D call TRBD2 (6 bases). V dropped 6 bases and J dropped 4 bases, with 13 bases sitting between them. The CDR3 runs 13 residues. Germline V gene lookup returns CDR1 SEHNR and CDR2 FQNEAQ (reference sequence). Written as DNA, the CDR3 is TGTGCCAGCAGTTCCCCGGGAGCTTACGAGCAGTACTTC. This sequence encodes CASSSPGAYEQYF.

This clone was counted a few times. CDR3 DNA sequence: TGTGCCATCAGCCAGGGTGTAAGAAGCGGGTCCACTGAAGCTTTCTTT. Protein product: CAISQGVRSGSTEAFF. V and J are TRBV10-3 and TRBJ1-1, with a tentative D call TRBD1 (5 bases). CDR3 size: 16 residues. V dropped 6 bases and J dropped 4 bases, with 21 bases sitting between them. Germline CDR1 is ENHRY and CDR2 is SYGVKD.

CDR3 nucleotides: TGTGCCAGCAGCCAAGAACTGGTAGCGGAGACCCAGTACTTC. Translated, it gives CASSQELVAETQYF. This chain connects TRBV14 to TRBJ2-5; D possibly corresponds to TRBD2 (5 bases). Germline V gene lookup returns CDR1 SGHDN and CDR2 FVKESK. The CDR3 contains 14 residues. V lost 0 bases, J lost 5 bases, and 10 bases lay in between. Supplemented by reference TRBV14 and TRBJ2-5, the full variable domain reads EAGVTQFPSHSVIEKGQTVTLRCDPISGHDNLYWYRRVMGKEIKFLLHFVKESKQDESGMPNNRFLAERTGGTYSTLKVQPAELEDSGVYFCASSQELVAETQYFGPGTRLLVL.

The rearrangement joins TRBV25-1 to TRBJ1-4; no clear D gene. Germline V lookup: CDR1 MGHDK, CDR2 SYGVNS. The CDR3 has 14 amino acids. V lost 0 bases, J lost 8 bases, and 10 bases lay in between. The CDR3 loop reads CASSEYGIGEKLFF. CDR3 nucleotides: TGTGCCAGCAGTGAATACGGGATTGGGGAAAAACTGTTTTTT.

The chain uses TRBV19 and TRBJ2-3; TRBD2 matches at 8 bases. CDR3 length: 17 residues. The germline V gene has CDR1 LNHDA and CDR2 SQIVND (reference sequence). V lost 4 bases to trimming and J lost 1 base; unmatched junction nucleotides: 10. CDR3 in amino acids: CASSTPVGAGGTDTQYF. The CDR3 region has the DNA TGTGCCAGTAGTACCCCGGTCGGAGCGGGGGGCACAGATACGCAGTATTTT.

This clone was counted once. The same CDR3 arises from other DNA sequences in this sample as well. This chain links TRBV3-1 (or the pseudogene TRBV3-2) with TRBJ1-6; 7 nucleotides match TRBD1. The CDR3 is 14 residues long. V lost 1 base to trimming and J lost 7 bases; unmatched junction nucleotides: 1. In germline, CDR1 is LGHDT, CDR2 YNNKEL (reference sequence). The CDR3 nucleotides are TGTGCCAGCAGCCAAGGCAGGGGGAATTCACCCCTCCACTTT. This encodes CASSQGRGNSPLHF.

The chain combines TRBV3-1 (or the pseudogene TRBV3-2) with TRBJ1-2, with a weak D call TRBD1 (6 bases). Germline V gives CDR1 LGHDT, CDR2 YNNKEL (reference sequence). The CDR3 covers 15 residues. Trimming took off 0 bases at V and 3 bases at J, with 11 bases between the two ends. The CDR3 region is CASSQDVGAYYGYTF. The CDR3 DNA sequence: TGTGCCAGCAGCCAAGATGTGGGGGCTTACTATGGCTACACCTTC.

This clone was seen a single time. V gene TRBV7-2 combines with J gene TRBJ2-7; 7 nucleotides line up with TRBD2. Germline CDR1 reads SGHTA; CDR2 reads FQGNSA. The V segment lost 6 bases and the J segment 0 bases; nucleotides outside the gene matches: 2. This CDR3 spans 13 amino acids. CDR3 sequence reads: CASRRGTSYEQYF. As DNA, the CDR3 is TGTGCCAGCAGGCGGGGGACCTCCTACGAGCAGTACTTC.

This chain uses TRBV5-1 with TRBJ2-2; no clear D. Germline assignment: CDR1 SGHRS and CDR2 YFSETQ. V was shortened by 0 bases and J by 5 bases, with 5 bases between the two germline ends. CDR3 length equals 13 residues. The CDR3 sequence is CASSLVVTGELFF. The DNA of the CDR3 is TGCGCCAGCAGCTTGGTAGTGACCGGGGAGCTGTTTTTT.

The J gene is TRBJ2-2, the V gene TRBV3-1 (or the pseudogene TRBV3-2), with D possibly being TRBD2 (6 bases). The CDR3 extends over 14 amino acids. CDR1 and CDR2 (germline): LGHDT, YNNKEL (reference sequence). Trimming shortened V by 4 bases and J by 5 bases, and 11 bases separated the two germline ends. The CDR3 coding sequence is TGTGCCAGCAGCCTCCTTGGGGGGACCGGGGAGCTGTTTTTT. Encoded protein: CASSLLGGTGELFF.

This chain connects TRBV6-5 to TRBJ1-4; 12 nucleotides agree with TRBD1. The V gene end was trimmed by 6 bases and the J gene end by 7 bases; junction bases not matched to a gene: 6. Germline-derived CDR1 and CDR2 are MNHEY and SVGAGI. CDR3 length: 15 residues. The CDR3 DNA is TGTGCCAGCAGCCGCGGGACAGGGGGCGGTGAAAAACTGTTTTTT. Its translation: CASSRGTGGGEKLFF.